Each of the 30 T cell receptor beta chains below was sequenced from the same sample in a study of T cells in women clearing cervical HPV infection. Method: immunoSEQ multiplex PCR; TCRdb's copy keeps in-frame clones and lacks some. The table lists 36,000 or so clones. The sequencing sample was made of blood buffy coat. The receptors come from a woman between 18 and 75 years old with a cervical HPV16 infection that either progressed to CIN3+ or cleared (not recorded which).

With respect to this clone: The CDR3 end is not reached by the read, which stops 3 residues before it; the germline J gene fills it in. The rearrangement links TRBV7-3 to TRBJ1-2; 8 nucleotides align to TRBD1. In germline, CDR1 is SGHTA, CDR2 FQGTGA. The CDR3 covers 16 residues. After removal of 0 bases from V and 4 bases from J, the junction contained 7 bases not matched to a gene. The CDR3 here is CASSLTGQGAGYGYTF. Partial CDR3 DNA: TGTGCCAGCAGCTTAACAGGGCAGGGGGCGGGCTATGGC.

In regard to this clone: The read stops 3 residues short of the end of the CDR3; the missing end is completed from the germline J gene. The chain joins TRBV30 to TRBJ2-5, with D perhaps TRBD1 or TRBD2 (5 bases each). CDR1 is GTSNPN, CDR2 SVGIG, per germline (reference sequence). Trimming cost V 4 bases and J 5 bases, with 17 bases left between them. The CDR3 covers 14 residues. CDR3 DNA (partial): TGTGCCTGGACGAGGGGCCAGGCTGGGGAGACC. It codes for CAWTRGQAGET. The whole CDR3 protein is CAWTRGQAGETQYF.

The CDR3 reads CASSSGQDSGNTIYF. The DNA read from the CDR3 is TGTGCCAGCAGCTCAGGACAGGACTCTGGAAACACC. The chain uses TRBV7-2 and TRBJ1-3; 7 bases align to TRBD1. The read is 3 residues too short to cover the CDR3 end, so that end is filled in from the germline J gene. J lost 0 bases, V lost 4 bases, and 3 bases had no gene match. The CDR3 contains 15 residues. Germline values: CDR1 SGHTA, CDR2 FQGNSA.

With respect to this clone: The read gets to within 3 residues of the CDR3 end, and the germline J gene fills in the rest. The chain couples TRBV6-4 to TRBJ2-7; 7 nucleotides line up with TRBD2. Germline V gene sequence: CDR1 MRHNA, CDR2 SNTAGT. V trimming: 8 bases; J trimming: 3 bases; junction bases outside the gene matches: 10. The CDR3 is 14 residues long. The CDR3 here is CASGRGLPSYEQYF. CDR3 bases read: TGTGCCAGCGGCCGGGGACTACCGAGCTACGAG.

Turning to this clone: The read falls 3 residues short of the CDR3 end, and the missing part is taken from the germline J gene. This chain connects TRBV27 to TRBJ1-2; 7 bases are a match to TRBD1. Per the germline V gene, CDR1 is MNHEY and CDR2 is SMNVEV (reference sequence). The length of the CDR3 is 13 residues. Trimming took 9 bases from V and 2 from J; bases not matched to a gene: 6. CDR3 region: CASGDRANYGYTF. The CDR3 bases that were read are TGTGCCAGTGGGGACAGAGCGAACTATGGC.

On this clone itself: The read halts 3 residues ahead of the CDR3 end, with the missing end drawn from the germline J gene. The genes are TRBV24-1 and TRBJ2-7; no reliable D call. CDR3 length: 14 residues. Trimming pared 3 bases from V and 1 base from J, leaving 9 bases between. In germline, CDR1 is KGHDR, CDR2 SFDVKD. Incomplete CDR3 DNA: TGTGCCACCAGTGATCCCGTCAGATCCTACGAG. This codes for CATSDPVRSYE. The full CDR3 reads CATSDPVRSYEQYF.

For this clone: The read ends 3 residues early relative to the CDR3; the germline J gene fills the gap. The chain carries TRBV7-2 and TRBJ1-1; D not certain. This CDR3 contains 13 residues. V was shortened by 7 bases and J by 1 base, with 10 bases between the two germline ends. Germline V gene lookup returns CDR1 SGHTA and CDR2 FQGNSA. The CDR3 bases that were read are TGTGCCAGCAAAGAGAGCTCGAACACTGAA. It encodes CASKESSNTE. The entire CDR3 protein is CASKESSNTEAFF. The full variable domain, its missing parts supplied by reference TRBV7-2 and TRBJ1-1, is GAGVSQSPSNKVTEKGKDVELRCDPISGHTALYWYRQSLGQGLEFLIYFQGNSAPDKSGLPSDRFSAERTGGSVSTLTIQRTQQEDSAVYLCASKESSNTEAFFGQGTRLTVV.

CDR3 residues: CASTPWDRANYGQYF. CDR3 bases read: TGTGCCAGCACCCCCTGGGACAGAGCTAACTATGGT. The genes are TRBV5-6 and TRBJ2-4, with 7 nucleotides matching TRBD1. Sequencing ends 3 residues short of the CDR3 end; the germline J gene provides the rest. The V gene's germline CDR1 is SGHDT and CDR2 YYEEEE. CDR3 length equals 15 residues.

CDR3 bases read: TGCGCCAGCAGCCAAGATTGGACAGGGACGGGGGCCGGGGAG. Translating it yields CASSQDWTGTGAGE. The complete CDR3 sequence is CASSQDWTGTGAGELFF. V and J are TRBV4-1 and TRBJ2-2; 8 nucleotides match TRBD1. The CDR3 is cut off 3 residues early in the read; its end comes from the germline J gene. CDR3 size: 17 residues. J was trimmed by 6 bases and V by 0 bases; bases with no gene match: 9. Germline V CDR1 and CDR2: MGHRA, YSYEKL.

Regarding this clone: The read comes to an end 3 residues before the CDR3 does, leaving the germline J gene to fill in the end. The V and J genes are TRBV18 and TRBJ2-7; TRBD1 matches at 12 bases. The CDR3 sequence is 15 residues long. V shed 3 bases and J 3 bases; nucleotides not matched to a gene: 3. Germline-derived CDR1 and CDR2 are KGHSH and LQKENI. CDR3 sequence reads: CASSPGQGANYEQYF. The CDR3 bases that were read are TGTGCCAGCTCACCGGGACAGGGGGCAAACTACGAG.

A remark on this clone: The missing CDR3 end, 3 residues past where the read stops, is filled in from the germline J gene. The chain employs TRBV18 and TRBJ2-4, with D unresolved. The CDR3 covers 14 residues. The germline V gene has CDR1 KGHSH and CDR2 LQKENI. V lost 2 bases and J 7 bases, leaving 12 bases between the germline ends. The CDR3 DNA, read in part, is TGTGCCAGCTCACCAGTAGGGCTTCGGAACATT. Its translation is CASSPVGLRNI. The CDR3 in full is CASSPVGLRNIQYF.

On this clone itself: The sequence runs out 3 residues before the end of the CDR3; the remainder is reconstructed from the germline J gene. The chain couples TRBV7-9 to TRBJ1-2; maybe TRBD1 (5 bases). Germline V gene lookup returns CDR1 SEHNR and CDR2 FQNEAQ (reference sequence). The CDR3 is 15 residues long. The DNA read from the CDR3 is TGTGCCAGCAACCCACCCACAGGCCCGCCGGGCGAC. It codes for CASNPPTGPPGD. The complete CDR3 reads CASNPPTGPPGDYTF.

CDR3 DNA (partial): TGTGCCAGCAGTGGGGACAGCAGAAATTATGGC. As protein: CASSGDSRNYG. Given in full, the CDR3 is CASSGDSRNYGYTF. V is TRBV2 and J is TRBJ1-2; 7 bases align to TRBD1. The read falls 3 residues short of the CDR3 end, and the missing part is taken from the germline J gene. Looked up from germline, CDR1 is SNHLY and CDR2 is FYNNEI. This CDR3 comprises 14 residues. Losses at the gene ends were 4 bases for V and 5 bases for J; bases not matched to a gene: 7.

About this clone: Read sequence stops 3 residues before the CDR3 end, and the germline J gene provides the missing end. The chain has TRBV18 and TRBJ2-1, with 9 positions matching TRBD2. The CDR3 extends over 17 amino acids. Germline assignment: CDR1 KGHSH and CDR2 LQKENI. Trimming took 0 bases from V and 9 from J; bases not matched to a gene: 12. CDR3 bases read: TGTGCCAGCTCACCACCGCAACTAGCGGGTCCCAGGGGTGAG. Amino acids: CASSPPQLAGPRGE. The full CDR3 protein is CASSPPQLAGPRGEQFF.

As regards this clone: The read terminates 3 residues ahead of where the CDR3 ends, so the germline J gene completes it. The chain couples TRBV20-1 to TRBJ2-2, with unresolved D. Between the trimmed V and J ends, which lost 4 bases and 3 bases, there was a span of 9 bases. CDR3 length equals 13 residues. Germline lookup yields CDR1 DFQATT and CDR2 SNEGSKA (reference sequence). The CDR3 sequence: CSAKRVDTGELFF. CDR3 DNA, as far as it was read: TGCAGTGCTAAACGGGTGGACACCGGGGAG.

Concerning this clone itself: The CDR3 end falls 3 residues outside the read, so it is completed with the germline J gene. This chain joins TRBV5-1 and TRBJ2-3; possibly TRBD1 for D (5 bases). The V gene's germline CDR1 is SGHRS and CDR2 YFSETQ. The CDR3 totals 15 residues. Trimming took off 7 bases at V and 3 bases at J, with 18 bases between the two ends. CDR3 region: CASAVQGGKTDTQYF. The CDR3 bases that were read are TGCGCCAGCGCCGTGCAGGGTGGTAAGACAGATACG.

With respect to this clone: The read halts 3 residues ahead of the CDR3 end, with the missing end drawn from the germline J gene. This chain joins TRBV7-2 and TRBJ2-3; perhaps TRBD1 as D (5 bases). Germline CDR1 reads SGHTA; CDR2 reads FQGNSA. V was cut by 2 bases and J by 5 bases, with 14 bases left in between. This CDR3 has 15 amino acids. CDR3 region: CASSLLQGWEDTQYF. CDR3 bases read: TGTGCCAGCAGCTTACTCCAGGGTTGGGAAGATACG.

Details on this clone: The missing CDR3 end, 3 residues past where the read stops, is filled in from the germline J gene. The V call is TRBV2, the J call TRBJ2-3; TRBD2 is a possible D gene (5 bases). Trimming took 7 bases from V and 4 from J, leaving 12 bases between them. The CDR3 extends over 13 amino acids. Germline V gives CDR1 SNHLY, CDR2 FYNNEI. CDR3 DNA (partial): TGTGCCAGCATACGGGGTGTCGCAGATACG. Encoded protein: CASIRGVADT. The whole CDR3 sequence is CASIRGVADTQYF.

To note about this clone: The read stops 3 residues short of the end of the CDR3; the missing end is completed from the germline J gene. The J gene is TRBJ1-2, the V gene TRBV10-3; 7 positions agree with TRBD1. From germline, CDR1 is ENHRY and CDR2 SYGVKD. CDR3 length equals 13 residues. The CDR3 DNA, read in part, is TGTGCCATCAGTCCCCGACAGGGTCGCGGC. Its protein is CAISPRQGRG. The entire CDR3 sequence reads CAISPRQGRGYTF.

On this clone itself: The CDR3 extends 3 residues past the end of the read, so its final part is completed from the germline J gene. The chain carries TRBV19 and TRBJ1-5; D gene uncertain. The CDR3 covers 14 residues. Trimming pared 5 bases from V and 1 base from J, leaving 9 bases between. The germline V gene encodes CDR1 LNHDA and CDR2 SQIVND (reference sequence). The part of the CDR3 DNA that was read is TGTGCCAGTAGTTCTTCCAGGAGCAATCAGCCC. Protein product: CASSSSRSNQP. The entire CDR3 sequence reads CASSSSRSNQPQHF. The full variable domain, rest sourced from reference TRBV19 and TRBJ1-5, is DGGITQSPKYLFRKEGQNVTLSCEQNLNHDAMYWYRQDPGQGLRLIYYSQIVNDFQKGDIAEGYSVSREKKESFPLTVTSAQKNPTAFYLCASSSSRSNQPQHFGDGTRLSIL.

As regards this clone: The read falls 3 residues short of the CDR3 end, and the missing part is taken from the germline J gene. The genes are TRBV5-1 and TRBJ1-2, with 8 bases fitting TRBD1. Germline loops: CDR1 SGHRS, CDR2 YFSETQ. The CDR3 extends over 13 amino acids. The CDR3 DNA, read in part, is TGCGCCAGCGGCAGGACAGGGAGAGATACC. This translates into CASGRTGRDT. The entire CDR3 reads CASGRTGRDTYTF.

Concerning this clone: The read terminates 3 residues before the CDR3 end, so the remaining end is supplied by the germline J gene. This sequence joins TRBV19 and TRBJ1-5; 7 bases are a match to TRBD1. CDR3 size: 15 residues. V gave up 6 bases and J gave up 2 bases; unmatched junction bases: 7. From germline, CDR1 is LNHDA and CDR2 SQIVND (reference sequence). The chain's CDR3 is CASRQTGVGNQPQHF. The covered CDR3 bases are TGTGCCAGTAGACAAACAGGGGTAGGCAATCAGCCC.

As regards this clone: The read ends 3 residues before the CDR3 terminus; that terminus is restored from the germline J gene. The rearrangement uses TRBV5-1 and TRBJ1-5, with TRBD1 as a possible D gene (5 bases). CDR3 size: 15 residues. Germline-derived CDR1 and CDR2 are SGHRS and YFSETQ. Trimming shortened V by 4 bases and J by 2 bases, and 13 bases separated the two germline ends. CDR3: CASSPSPGGNQPQHF. The CDR3 bases that were read are TGCGCCAGCAGCCCGTCCCCGGGGGGCAATCAGCCC.

Note on this clone: The sequenced fragment ends 3 residues before the CDR3 boundary, so the rest is inferred from the germline J gene. J is TRBJ1-2 and V is TRBV7-9, with 9 bases that match TRBD1. This CDR3 is 15 amino acids long. Germline trimming cut 1 base from V and 2 bases from J; bases unmatched to any gene: 2. CDR1 and CDR2 (germline): SEHNR, FQNEAQ (reference sequence). The CDR3 protein is CASSLEQGANYGYTF. The sequenced part of the CDR3 DNA is TGTGCCAGCAGCTTAGAACAGGGGGCAAACTATGGC.

CDR3 in amino acids: CASSRRGSSGNTIYF. Incomplete CDR3 DNA: TGCGCCAGCAGTCGTCGGGGATCCTCTGGAAACACC. This rearrangement joins TRBV23-1 to TRBJ1-3, with D unclear. The missing CDR3 end, 3 residues past where the read stops, is filled in from the germline J gene. TRBV23-1 is classed as an ORF, of uncertain function. The V end lost 4 bases, the J end lost 0 bases, and 10 bases lay between the germline ends. The CDR3 has 15 residues.

With regard to this clone: The missing CDR3 end, 3 residues past where the read stops, is filled in from the germline J gene. This chain links TRBV4-1 with TRBJ2-1; D remains ambiguous. This CDR3 region has 16 residues. V was clipped by 0 bases and J by 1 base, with 10 bases between them. The germline V gene encodes CDR1 MGHRA and CDR2 YSYEKL. The covered CDR3 bases are TGCGCCAGCAGCCAAGAGGTCGCAGGTTCCTACAATGAG. Residues: CASSQEVAGSYNE. The full CDR3 reads CASSQEVAGSYNEQFF.

The CDR3 sequence: CASSLGYSGNTIYF. CDR3 DNA, as far as it was read: TGTGCCAGCAGCTTAGGTTACTCTGGAAACACC. This sequence joins TRBV5-6 and TRBJ1-3; no clear D gene. The read stops 3 residues short of the end of the CDR3; the missing end is completed from the germline J gene. The CDR3 length is 14 residues. CDR1 SGHDT and CDR2 YYEEEE come from the germline V gene. Between the trimmed V and J ends, which lost 2 bases and 0 bases, there was a span of 6 bases.

A remark on this clone: The read halts 3 residues ahead of the CDR3 end, with the missing end drawn from the germline J gene. The V gene is TRBV29-1, the J gene TRBJ2-5, with D maybe TRBD2 (7 bases). Germline V gene data show CDR1 as SQVTM and CDR2 as ANQGSEA. There are 14 residues in the CDR3. With 5 bases removed from V and 0 bases from J, the gap between germline ends came to 13 bases. The chain's CDR3 is CSVPQGRDQETQYF. Partial CDR3 DNA: TGCAGCGTTCCCCAGGGGAGGGACCAAGAGACC.

A remark on this clone: The read comes to an end 3 residues before the CDR3 does, leaving the germline J gene to fill in the end. The V and J genes are TRBV7-2 and TRBJ2-7, with unresolved D. This CDR3 is built from 15 residues. V was clipped by 5 bases and J by 0 bases, with 14 bases between them. Germline CDR1 is SGHTA and CDR2 is FQGNSA. The CDR3 sequence: CASSTAASSSYEQYF. The part of the CDR3 DNA that was read is TGTGCCAGCAGCACTGCGGCTTCCTCCTCCTACGAG.

In regard to this clone: With the read ending 3 residues before the CDR3 end, the germline J gene is used to fill in that end. This sequence joins TRBV6-1 and TRBJ2-3; TRBD1 agrees at 7 bases. Germline V gives CDR1 MNHNS, CDR2 SASEGT. Trimming at V came to 4 bases and at J to 0 bases, leaving 4 bases not matched to a gene. CDR3 length: 15 amino acids. This chain's CDR3 is CASSGQGSSTDTQYF. Partial CDR3 DNA: TGTGCCAGCAGTGGACAGGGAAGTAGCACAGATACG.